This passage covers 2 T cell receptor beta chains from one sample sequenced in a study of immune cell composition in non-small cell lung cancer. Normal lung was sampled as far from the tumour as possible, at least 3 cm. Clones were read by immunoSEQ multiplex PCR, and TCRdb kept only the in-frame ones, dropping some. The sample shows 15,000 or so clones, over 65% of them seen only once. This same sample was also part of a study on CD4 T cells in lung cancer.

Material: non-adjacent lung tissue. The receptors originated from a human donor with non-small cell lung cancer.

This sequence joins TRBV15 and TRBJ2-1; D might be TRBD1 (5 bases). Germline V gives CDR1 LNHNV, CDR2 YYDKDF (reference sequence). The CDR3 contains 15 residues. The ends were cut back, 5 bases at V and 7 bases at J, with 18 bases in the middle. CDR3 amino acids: CATSFPPTGRNEQFF. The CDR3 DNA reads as TGTGCCACCAGCTTCCCCCCCACAGGAAGGAATGAGCAGTTCTTC. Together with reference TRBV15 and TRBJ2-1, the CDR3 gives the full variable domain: DAMVIQNPRYQVTQFGKPVTLSCSQTLNHNVMYWYQQKSSQAPKLLFHYYDKDFNNEADTPDNFQSRRPNTSFCFLDIRSPGLGDTAMYLCATSFPPTGRNEQFFGPGTRLTVL.

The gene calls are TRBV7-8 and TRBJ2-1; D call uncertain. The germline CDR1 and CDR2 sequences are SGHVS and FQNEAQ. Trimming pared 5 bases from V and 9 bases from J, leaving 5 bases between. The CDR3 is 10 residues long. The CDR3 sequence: CASSVVEQFF. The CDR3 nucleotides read TGTGCCAGCAGCGTGGTTGAGCAGTTCTTC.